The 3 T cell receptor beta chains in this list originate from one sample, sequenced in a study of T cell responses to AZD1222 COVID-19 vaccine. Assay used: immunoSEQ multiplex PCR; TCRdb lists only in-frame clones, some missing. The table has 70,000 to 90,000 clones, over 75% seen once. Sequenced material: peripheral blood, taken 28 days after the second AZD1222 dose. The receptors were sampled from an adult who received the AZD1222 COVID-19 vaccine.

The table lists this clone with a few counts. J is TRBJ1-4 and V is TRBV11-2; 8 positions agree with TRBD1. The junction had 11 bases not matched to a gene; V was cut back by 6 bases and J by 8 bases. The CDR3 runs 15 residues. The germline V gene has CDR1 SGHAT and CDR2 FQNNGV. This chain's CDR3 is CASRDAGQVGEKLFF. The CDR3 DNA reads as TGTGCCAGCAGGGACGCGGGACAGGTGGGAGAAAAACTGTTTTTT. Looking up the rest from reference TRBV11-2 and TRBJ1-4 gives the full variable domain: EAGVAQSPRYKIIEKRQSVAFWCNPISGHATLYWYQQILGQGPKLLIQFQNNGVVDDSQLPKDRFSAERLKGVDSTLKIQPAKLEDSAVYLCASRDAGQVGEKLFFGSGTQLSVL.

The V and J genes are TRBV25-1 and TRBJ1-2; D gene uncertain. In germline, CDR1 is MGHDK, CDR2 SYGVNS. V lost 2 bases and J 5 bases, leaving 9 bases between the germline ends. The CDR3 is made up of 13 amino acids. The CDR3 DNA sequence: TGTGCCAGCAGTGAAGGGCGCGGGTATGGCTACACCTTC. Its protein is CASSEGRGYGYTF.

This rearrangement joins TRBV19 to TRBJ1-3, with D possibly being TRBD1 (5 bases). This CDR3 is built from 15 residues. Trimming stripped 6 bases from V and 3 bases from J, with 15 bases between. Germline values: CDR1 LNHDA, CDR2 SQIVND (reference sequence). This CDR3 reads CASSPTGTSGNTIYF. DNA for the CDR3: TGTGCCAGTAGCCCTACCGGGACCAGTGGAAACACCATATATTTT.